This T cell receptor (beta chain) was captured by sequencing in a study of T cell responses to AZD1222 COVID-19 vaccine. The CDR3 has 16 amino acids. The V gene's germline CDR1 is MNHEY and CDR2 SVGEGT. V was shortened by 5 bases and J by 2 bases, with 16 bases between the two germline ends. The table came from immunoSEQ multiplex PCR; TCRdb's copy has only in-frame clones and leaves some out. The sample yields 120,000 to 150,000 clones, 75% to 95% seen once. The input for sequencing was peripheral blood, taken on day 0 of MenACWY control vaccination. This rearrangement joins TRBV6-2 or TRBV6-3 to TRBJ1-5; D is possibly TRBD1 (6 bases). This TCR was sampled from an adult in good health. For the CDR3, the DNA is TGTGCCAGCAGTCCCCAGGGGACCTATGGCAATCAGCCCCAGCATTTT. It yields the protein CASSPQGTYGNQPQHF.